The clone carrying this T cell receptor (beta chain) was seen more than once but under ten times. Germline CDR1 and CDR2: MNHEY and SVGAGI. V was pared by 6 bases and J by 8 bases, with 16 bases between. This CDR3 is 14 amino acids long. In the study's own analysis: Amplifying reference gene primers gave estimates of nucleated cell counts. Assay: immunoSEQ multiplex PCR; the TCRdb copy retains only in-frame clones and omits some. V, J and clone size derive from that table, while D and trimming were established from the DNA sequence. The sample lists 170,000 or so clones, approximately 81% seen once, with roughly 15% in the top ten. The sample belongs to a study of blood T cell repertoires in COVID-19. Study information: Acute-phase and convalescent COVID-19 samples originated in the United States, Italy and Spain. PBMCs, B-cell-depleted T cells, or T cells were the source of the cDNA or gDNA that made up the material.

This receptor was obtained from a man between 18 and 29 years old with active or convalescent COVID-19. The genes are TRBV6-5 and TRBJ1-4; no definite D call. Input material: peripheral blood. The CDR3 DNA sequence: TGTGCCAGCAGAACAGCGGGGTTTGACGAAAAACTGTTTTTT. Translation: CASRTAGFDEKLFF.